The 27 T cell receptor beta chains below were found in one sample sequenced in a study of blood T cell repertoires in COVID-19. Sequencing used immunoSEQ multiplex PCR; TCRdb keeps in-frame clones, though not all of them. The sample comprises about 110,000 clones, over 75% of which are singletons, and about a sixth rests with the top ten. The sequencing input was peripheral blood. The receptors originated from a woman aged 80 or older with active or convalescent COVID-19.

This clone has a single count. V gene TRBV19 combines with J gene TRBJ2-6; 8 bases agree with TRBD2. The CDR3 totals 17 residues. Germline trimming cut 3 bases from V and 0 bases from J; bases unmatched to any gene: 4. Germline V gene sequence: CDR1 LNHDA, CDR2 SQIVND (reference sequence). CDR3 sequence: CASSMTSASSGANVLTF. The CDR3 nucleotides are TGTGCCAGTAGTATGACTAGCGCTAGCTCTGGGGCCAACGTCCTGACTTTC.

V and J are TRBV6-2 or TRBV6-3 and TRBJ2-1, with 7 bases that match TRBD2. V lost 1 base to trimming and J lost 3 bases; unmatched junction nucleotides: 9. The CDR3 loop spans 17 amino acids. Germline-derived CDR1 and CDR2 are MNHEY and SVGEGT. This chain's CDR3 is CASSYFPSSGFYNEQFF. CDR3 in DNA: TGTGCCAGCAGTTACTTTCCTTCTAGCGGCTTCTACAATGAGCAGTTCTTC.

This clone appeared a single time. The V gene is TRBV29-1, the J gene TRBJ2-3, with TRBD2 matching over 10 bases. This CDR3 is built from 16 residues. Germline values: CDR1 SQVTM, CDR2 ANQGSEA. Trimming cost V 7 bases and J 1 base; bases outside gene matches: 11. CDR3 region: CSGLAGVSLGTDTQYF. The DNA for the CDR3 is TGCAGCGGGCTAGCGGGGGTGAGCCTGGGCACAGATACGCAGTATTTT.

This clone was counted a single time. This sequence joins TRBV3-1 (or the pseudogene TRBV3-2) and TRBJ2-7; 10 bases fit TRBD2. Unmatched junction bases numbered 6, after V lost 0 bases and J lost 7 bases. Germline V gene lookup returns CDR1 LGHDT and CDR2 YNNKEL (reference sequence). There are 15 residues in the CDR3. CDR3: CASSQDRNSGREQYF. CDR3 nucleotides: TGTGCCAGCAGCCAAGATCGGAATAGCGGGAGGGAGCAGTACTTC.

The rearrangement uses TRBV30 and TRBJ2-1; 7 bases match TRBD1. The CDR3 sequence is 15 residues long. V shed 4 bases and J 2 bases; nucleotides not matched to a gene: 8. Germline lookup yields CDR1 GTSNPN and CDR2 SVGIG (reference sequence). This CDR3 is CAWIPTGTAYNEQFF. The CDR3 region has the DNA TGTGCCTGGATCCCGACAGGGACGGCCTACAATGAGCAGTTCTTC.

CDR3 loop: CASSRNRATNEKLFF. As DNA, the CDR3 is TGTGCCAGCTCACGGAACAGGGCAACTAATGAAAAACTGTTTTTT. The rearrangement links TRBV18 to TRBJ1-4; D may be TRBD1 (6 bases). CDR1 KGHSH and CDR2 LQKENI come from the germline V gene. V lost 4 bases and J lost 0, with 9 bases in between. This CDR3 spans 15 amino acids.

This clone was counted a few times. The V call is TRBV6-2 or TRBV6-3, the J call TRBJ2-7; D gene ambiguous. V lost 6 bases, J lost 3 bases, and 12 bases lay in between. The CDR3 has 13 residues. Germline V gene sequence: CDR1 MNHEY, CDR2 SVGEGT. CDR3 coding DNA: TGTGCCAGCAGCTGGTCTAGTTACTACGAGCAGTACTTC. It codes for CASSWSSYYEQYF.

There are a few counts of this clone. The chain uses TRBV20-1 and TRBJ2-5; 9 bases agree with TRBD2. J gave up 3 bases and V 3 bases, and 8 bases lay outside the gene matches. The CDR3 extends over 15 amino acids. Germline loops: CDR1 DFQATT, CDR2 SNEGSKA (reference sequence). The CDR3 sequence is CSASSGLAAEETQYF. The CDR3 region has the DNA TGCAGTGCTAGTTCGGGACTAGCTGCAGAAGAGACCCAGTACTTC.

J is TRBJ2-7 and V is TRBV6-1; D gene unclear. The CDR3 consists of 12 residues. Deletions cut 0 bases from V and 3 bases from J, with 3 bases between. CDR1 and CDR2 (germline): MNHNS, SASEGT. The CDR3 reads CASSEASYEQYF. CDR3 bases: TGTGCCAGCAGTGAAGCGAGCTACGAGCAGTACTTC.

This clone has a handful of counts. The junction does not match germline at one end; this may be a read error. The chain links TRBV28 to TRBJ1-1; 10 positions match TRBD1. Germline lookup yields CDR1 MDHEN and CDR2 SYDVKM. This CDR3 has 13 amino acids. The CDR3 region has the DNA TGTGCCAGCAATTTAAACCGGGACAGGGGCGCTTTCTTT. It is translated as CASNLNRDRGAFF.

Only a few counts were recorded for this clone. The chain employs TRBV27 and TRBJ1-4, with D possibly matching TRBD1 (6 bases). Looked up from germline, CDR1 is MNHEY and CDR2 is SMNVEV (reference sequence). The CDR3 length is 19 residues. The V end was cut by 3 bases, the J end by 4 bases, with 24 bases between. This CDR3 reads CASSFSPRGTGLGNEKLFF. The CDR3 nucleotides are TGTGCCAGCAGTTTTTCCCCCAGGGGAACGGGGTTGGGTAATGAAAAACTGTTTTTT.

There are a few counts of this clone. This chain joins TRBV5-1 and TRBJ1-6; 9 nucleotides align to TRBD1. J gave up 7 bases and V 7 bases, and 9 bases lay outside the gene matches. The CDR3 runs 15 residues. The germline V gene encodes CDR1 SGHRS and CDR2 YFSETQ. For the CDR3, the DNA is TGCGCCAGCGCCCCGACAGGGGGACAGAATTCACCCCTCCACTTT. Residues: CASAPTGGQNSPLHF.

The V gene is TRBV18, the J gene TRBJ2-7; D is uncertain. The germline gives CDR1 KGHSH, CDR2 LQKENI. This CDR3 has 14 residues. The V end lost 3 bases, the J end lost 3 bases, and 12 bases lay between the germline ends. CDR3 loop: CASSPVPSFYEQYF. The CDR3 DNA reads as TGTGCCAGCTCACCTGTCCCTTCCTTCTACGAGCAGTACTTC.

The chain employs TRBV7-3 and TRBJ2-2; perhaps TRBD2 as D (5 bases). V gave up 5 bases and J gave up 1 base, with 8 bases separating them. This CDR3 has 14 amino acids. CDR1 is SGHTA and CDR2 is FQGTGA in the germline V gene. The CDR3 DNA follows: TGTGCCAGCAGCGCCGGAGGGAACACCGGGGAGCTGTTTTTT. Its translation is CASSAGGNTGELFF.

The J gene is TRBJ2-1, the V gene TRBV2, with a possible D match to TRBD2 (6 bases). Trimming cost V 3 bases and J 2 bases, with 11 bases left between them. The length of the CDR3 is 15 residues. CDR1 and CDR2 from the germline V gene are SNHLY and FYNNEI. The CDR3, as DNA: TGTGCCAGCAGTGAGGAGGGGCTCACCTACAATGAGCAGTTCTTC. Amino acids: CASSEEGLTYNEQFF.

This clone was recorded a few times. The chain recombines TRBV28 with TRBJ2-7; 9 nucleotides line up with TRBD1. Germline CDR1 and CDR2: MDHEN and SYDVKM. The V and J ends lost 6 bases and 5 bases, in that order; junction bases with no gene match: 5. The CDR3 spans 13 residues. The CDR3 here is CASRLGTGNEQYF. The CDR3 DNA follows: TGTGCCAGCAGACTCGGGACAGGGAACGAGCAGTACTTC.

The chain is built from TRBV13 and TRBJ2-1; 9 bases line up with TRBD2. The CDR3 totals 16 residues. Unmatched junction bases numbered 8, after V lost 4 bases and J lost 4 bases. CDR1 is PRHDT and CDR2 is FYEKMQ in the germline V gene (reference sequence). The CDR3 region is CASSYPGLANYNEQFF. In nucleotides, the CDR3 is TGTGCCAGCAGCTACCCTGGACTAGCGAATTACAATGAGCAGTTCTTC.

The chain combines TRBV28 with TRBJ1-1; weak D call: TRBD1 (5 bases). Deletions cut 7 bases from V and 7 bases from J, with 16 bases between. The CDR3 covers 13 residues. Per the germline V gene, CDR1 is MDHEN and CDR2 is SYDVKM. Here the CDR3 DNA reads TGTGCCAGCACTCCAGGGAATTTAGGTGAAGCTTTCTTT. It translates to CASTPGNLGEAFF. The variable domain in full, completed from reference TRBV28 and TRBJ1-1, reads DVKVTQSSRYLVKRTGEKVFLECVQDMDHENMFWYRQDPGLGLRLIYFSYDVKMKEKGDIPEGYSVSREKKERFSLILESASTNQTSMYLCASTPGNLGEAFFGQGTRLTVV.

The CDR3 region has the DNA TGCGCCAGCAGCCAAAGGTTCGGGGGTGGGAAAGAGACCCAGTACTTC. It specifies CASSQRFGGGKETQYF. This sequence joins TRBV4-1 and TRBJ2-5; D is perhaps TRBD2 (6 bases). CDR3 size: 16 residues. Germline assignment: CDR1 MGHRA and CDR2 YSYEKL. V lost 2 bases and J 3 bases, leaving 16 bases between the germline ends.

This clone was counted between two and nine times. The chain carries TRBV7-8 and TRBJ2-1; 13 bases align to TRBD2. V dropped 7 bases and J dropped 2; count of bases not matched to a gene: 11. This CDR3 is 18 amino acids long. Germline-derived CDR1 and CDR2 are SGHVS and FQNEAQ. CDR3 in DNA: TGTGCCAGCACCGATGGGACTAGCGGGATTCCGGCCTACAATGAGCAGTTCTTC. Encoded protein: CASTDGTSGIPAYNEQFF.

The chain has TRBV6-2 or TRBV6-3 and TRBJ1-2; D is perhaps TRBD1 (6 bases). Germline CDR1 reads MNHEY; CDR2 reads SVGEGT. This CDR3 is 13 amino acids long. Trimming took off 6 bases at V and 3 bases at J, with 11 bases between the two ends. The CDR3 is CASSLGQYYGYTF. CDR3 DNA: TGTGCCAGCAGCCTCGGACAGTACTATGGCTACACCTTC.

The rearrangement joins TRBV5-6 to TRBJ1-2, with a weak D call TRBD1 (5 bases). Germline V gene lookup returns CDR1 SGHDT and CDR2 YYEEEE. The CDR3 spans 13 residues. V lost 2 bases and J lost 4, with 9 bases in between. CDR3 amino acids: CASSFGGIYGYTF. The CDR3 bases are TGTGCCAGCAGCTTTGGGGGGATCTATGGCTACACCTTC.

This chain links TRBV12-5 with TRBJ2-3, with D perhaps matching TRBD2 (6 bases). V dropped 5 bases and J dropped 4 bases, with 16 bases sitting between them. In germline, CDR1 is LGHNT, CDR2 FRNRAP. The CDR3 extends over 15 amino acids. CDR3 in amino acids: CASGAGFRAADTQYF. The DNA for the CDR3 is TGTGCTAGTGGTGCGGGGTTCCGAGCGGCAGATACGCAGTATTTT.

The sample holds one count of this clone. The chain has TRBV27 and TRBJ1-6; D might be TRBD1 (5 bases). Germline CDR1 reads MNHEY; CDR2 reads SMNVEV (reference sequence). The CDR3 is 14 residues long. Deletions cut 5 bases from V and 10 bases from J, with 15 bases between. In DNA, the CDR3 is TGTGCCAGCAGTGGGGGGAGGGGACGCTCACCCCTCCACTTT. Protein product: CASSGGRGRSPLHF.

The chain recombines TRBV11-2 with TRBJ2-5; the match to TRBD2 covers 12 bases. With 0 bases clipped from V and 3 bases from J, the junction kept 5 bases outside the gene matches. The CDR3 consists of 17 residues. CDR1 is SGHAT, CDR2 FQNNGV, per germline. Written as DNA, the CDR3 is TGTGCCAGCAGCTTAGAGGCTAGCGGGAGGGGAAAAGAGACCCAGTACTTC. This sequence encodes CASSLEASGRGKETQYF.

This clone was picked up a small number of times. The chain combines TRBV11-3 with TRBJ2-1; 10 nucleotides match TRBD2. Germline V lookup: CDR1 SGHNT, CDR2 YENEEA. This CDR3 region has 17 residues. After removal of 3 bases from V and 6 bases from J, the junction contained 11 bases not matched to a gene. CDR3: CASSFGASGRGGNEQFF. The CDR3 DNA follows: TGTGCCAGCAGCTTCGGGGCTAGCGGGAGAGGAGGCAATGAGCAGTTCTTC.

The chain has TRBV2 and TRBJ1-6; D is uncertain. The CDR3 has 13 amino acids. Germline CDR1 and CDR2: SNHLY and FYNNEI. V gave up 2 bases and J gave up 9 bases, with 8 bases separating them. CDR3 coding DNA: TGTGCCAGCAGTGAAAGCCCTAGTTCACCCCTCCACTTT. This translates into CASSESPSSPLHF.